The clone carrying this TCR beta chain occurred a few times. The entry originates in a study of T-cell reconstitution after alpha-beta-depleted transplantation in children. Researchers prepared the TCRbeta library using unique molecular identifiers, the study reports. TCRdb re-derived calls from the PCR reads in MiXCR, one entry per CDR3 protein. Found here are 600,000 to 700,000 distinct CDR3 sequences, about 15% of them singletons; the top ten hold 1.1%. This receptor was obtained from a human donor who donated a stem cell graft to a child with acute myeloid leukemia. This specimen was PBMCs from the stem cell graft donor, taken from the stem cell graft.

Here the CDR3 reads CSARRSGQETQYF. The CDR3 DNA reads TGCAGTGCTAGGAGGTCGGGCCAAGAGACCCAGTACTTC. The rearrangement uses TRBV20-1 and TRBJ2-5, with D uncertain. Trimming took 3 bases from V and 1 from J, leaving 9 bases between them. The V gene's germline CDR1 is DFQATT and CDR2 SNEGSKA (reference sequence). This CDR3 is built from 13 residues.